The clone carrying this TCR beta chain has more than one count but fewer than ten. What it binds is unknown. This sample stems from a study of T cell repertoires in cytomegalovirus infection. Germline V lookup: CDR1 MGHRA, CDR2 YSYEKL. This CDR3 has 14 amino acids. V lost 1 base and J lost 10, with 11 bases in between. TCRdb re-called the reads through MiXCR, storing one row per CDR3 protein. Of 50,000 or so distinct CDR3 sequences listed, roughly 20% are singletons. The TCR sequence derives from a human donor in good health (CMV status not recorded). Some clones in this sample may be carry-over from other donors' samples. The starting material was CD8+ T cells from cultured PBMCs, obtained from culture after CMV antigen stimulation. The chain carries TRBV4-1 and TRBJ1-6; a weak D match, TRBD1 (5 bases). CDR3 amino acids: CASSQGGLPSPLHF. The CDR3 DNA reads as TGCGCCAGCAGCCAAGGGGGGTTACCGTCACCCCTCCACTTT.